These 2 T cell receptor beta chains came from one sample sequenced in a study of spatial heterogeneity in lung cancer. MiXCR was run by TCRdb on the 5' RACE reads, yielding one entry per CDR3 protein. The table shows around 11,000 distinct CDR3 sequences, with approximately 25% occurring only once. Time point noted: sample taken at primary tumor resection. Sequencing of whole RNA from tumor, nontumor lung or frozen PBMC involved no sorting. The sequenced sample was PBMCs, obtained at surgery. These receptors were obtained from a female donor with early-stage non-small cell lung cancer.

This clonotype has a handful of counts. The chain uses TRBV19 and TRBJ2-1; 12 bases are shared with TRBD2. CDR3 length equals 16 residues. Per germline, CDR1 LNHDA and CDR2 SQIVND (reference sequence). V lost 8 bases to trimming and J lost 5 bases; unmatched junction nucleotides: 10. The DNA for the CDR3 is TGTGCCAGTTCCGGGACTAGCGGGTGGCCCCACAATGAGCAGTTCTTC. This encodes CASSGTSGWPHNEQFF.

In this sample, this clonotype is medium-sized. The rearrangement uses TRBV24-1 and TRBJ2-2; D gene uncertain. CDR1 and CDR2 from the germline V gene are KGHDR and SFDVKD. This CDR3 is 12 amino acids long. V lost 6 bases to trimming and J lost 5 bases, with 6 bases between them. CDR3: CATSHRTGELFF. CDR3 coding DNA: TGTGCCACCAGTCATCGGACCGGGGAGCTGTTTTTT.